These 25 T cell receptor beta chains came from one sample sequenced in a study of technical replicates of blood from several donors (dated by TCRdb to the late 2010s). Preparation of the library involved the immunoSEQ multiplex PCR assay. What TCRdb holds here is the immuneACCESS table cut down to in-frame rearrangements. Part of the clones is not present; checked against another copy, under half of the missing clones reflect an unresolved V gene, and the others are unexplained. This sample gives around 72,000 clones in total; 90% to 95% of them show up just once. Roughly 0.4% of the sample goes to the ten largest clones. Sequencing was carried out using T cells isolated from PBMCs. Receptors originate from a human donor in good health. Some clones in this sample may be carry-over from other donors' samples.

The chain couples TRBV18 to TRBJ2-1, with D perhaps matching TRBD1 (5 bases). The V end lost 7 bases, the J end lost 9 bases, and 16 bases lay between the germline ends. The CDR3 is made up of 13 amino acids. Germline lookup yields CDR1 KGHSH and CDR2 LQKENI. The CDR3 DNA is TGTGCCAGCTGGACAACAGGTAATGGTGAGCAGTTCTTC. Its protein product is CASWTTGNGEQFF.

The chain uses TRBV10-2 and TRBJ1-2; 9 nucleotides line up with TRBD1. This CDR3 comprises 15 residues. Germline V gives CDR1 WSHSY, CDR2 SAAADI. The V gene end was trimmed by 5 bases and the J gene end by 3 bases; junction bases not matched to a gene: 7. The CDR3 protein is CASSPPGQGYYGYTF. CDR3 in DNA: TGCGCCAGCAGTCCTCCGGGACAGGGTTACTATGGCTACACCTTC.

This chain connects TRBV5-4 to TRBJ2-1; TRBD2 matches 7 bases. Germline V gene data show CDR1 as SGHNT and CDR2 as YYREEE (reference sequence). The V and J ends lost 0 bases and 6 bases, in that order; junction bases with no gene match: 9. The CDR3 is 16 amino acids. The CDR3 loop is CASSLVGREMGNEQFF. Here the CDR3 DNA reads TGTGCCAGCAGCTTGGTGGGGCGGGAGATGGGCAATGAGCAGTTCTTC.

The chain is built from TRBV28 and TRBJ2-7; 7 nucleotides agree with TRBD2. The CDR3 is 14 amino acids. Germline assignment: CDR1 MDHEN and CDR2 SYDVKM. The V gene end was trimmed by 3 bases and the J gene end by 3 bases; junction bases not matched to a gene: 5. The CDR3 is CASSLSGIYYEQYF. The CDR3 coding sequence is TGTGCCAGCAGTTTGAGCGGGATCTACTACGAGCAGTACTTC.

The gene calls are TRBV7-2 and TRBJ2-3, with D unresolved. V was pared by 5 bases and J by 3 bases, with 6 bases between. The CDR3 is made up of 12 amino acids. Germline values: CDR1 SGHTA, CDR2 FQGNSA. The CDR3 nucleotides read TGTGCCAGCAGCCCCCGGACAGATACGCAGTATTTT. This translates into CASSPRTDTQYF.

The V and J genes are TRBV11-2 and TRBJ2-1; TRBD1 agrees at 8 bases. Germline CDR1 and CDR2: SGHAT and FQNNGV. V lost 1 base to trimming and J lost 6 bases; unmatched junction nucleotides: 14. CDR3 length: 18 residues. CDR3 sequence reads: CASSLGLTRQGLSNEQFF. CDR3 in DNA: TGTGCCAGCAGCTTAGGGCTTACTCGACAGGGGCTAAGCAATGAGCAGTTCTTC.

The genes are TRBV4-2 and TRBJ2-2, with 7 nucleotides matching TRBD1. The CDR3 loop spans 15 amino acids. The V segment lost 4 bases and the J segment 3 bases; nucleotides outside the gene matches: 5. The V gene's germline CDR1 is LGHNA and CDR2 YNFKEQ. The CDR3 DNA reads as TGTGCCAGCAGCCTGCGACAGGGCGACACCGGGGAGCTGTTTTTT. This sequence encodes CASSLRQGDTGELFF.

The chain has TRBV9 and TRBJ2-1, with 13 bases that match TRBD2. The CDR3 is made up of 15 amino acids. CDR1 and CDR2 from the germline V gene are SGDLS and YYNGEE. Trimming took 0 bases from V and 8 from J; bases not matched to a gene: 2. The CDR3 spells CASSVETSGGDEQFF. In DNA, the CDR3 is TGTGCCAGCAGCGTAGAAACTAGCGGGGGGGATGAGCAGTTCTTC.

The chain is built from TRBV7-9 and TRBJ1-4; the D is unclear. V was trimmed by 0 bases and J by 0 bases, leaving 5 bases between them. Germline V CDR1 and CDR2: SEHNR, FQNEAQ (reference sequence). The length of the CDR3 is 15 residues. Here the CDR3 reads CASSLARATNEKLFF. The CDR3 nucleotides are TGTGCCAGCAGCTTAGCGCGAGCAACTAATGAAAAACTGTTTTTT.

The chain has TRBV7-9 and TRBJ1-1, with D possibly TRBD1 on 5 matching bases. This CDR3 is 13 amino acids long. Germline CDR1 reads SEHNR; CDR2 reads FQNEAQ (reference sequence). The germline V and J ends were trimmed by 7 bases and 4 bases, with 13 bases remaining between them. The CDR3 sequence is CASIGSRGTEAFF. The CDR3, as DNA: TGTGCCAGCATCGGGTCTAGGGGCACTGAAGCTTTCTTT.

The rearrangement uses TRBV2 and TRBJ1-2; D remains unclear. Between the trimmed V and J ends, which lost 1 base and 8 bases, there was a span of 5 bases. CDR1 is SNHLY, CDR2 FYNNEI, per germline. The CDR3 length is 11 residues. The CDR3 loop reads CASSEVIGYTF. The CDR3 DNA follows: TGTGCCAGCAGTGAAGTCATCGGCTACACCTTC.

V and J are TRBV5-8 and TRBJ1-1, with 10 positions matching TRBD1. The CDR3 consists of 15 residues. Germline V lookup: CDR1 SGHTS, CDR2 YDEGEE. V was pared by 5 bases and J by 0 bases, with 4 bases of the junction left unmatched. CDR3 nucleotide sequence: TGTGCCAGCAGGAGACAGGGGGCTATGAACACTGAAGCTTTCTTT. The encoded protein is CASRRQGAMNTEAFF.

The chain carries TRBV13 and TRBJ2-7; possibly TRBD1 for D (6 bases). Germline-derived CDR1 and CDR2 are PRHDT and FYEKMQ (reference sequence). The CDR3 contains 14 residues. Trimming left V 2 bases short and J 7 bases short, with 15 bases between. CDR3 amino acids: CASSLTSGVREQYF. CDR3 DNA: TGTGCCAGCAGCTTAACCTCAGGGGTCAGGGAGCAGTACTTC.

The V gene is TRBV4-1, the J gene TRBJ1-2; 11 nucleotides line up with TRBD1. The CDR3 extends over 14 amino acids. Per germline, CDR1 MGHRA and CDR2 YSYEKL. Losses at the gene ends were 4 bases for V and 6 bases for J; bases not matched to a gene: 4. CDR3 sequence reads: CASSRAGQGDGYTF. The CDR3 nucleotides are TGCGCCAGCAGCCGTGCGGGACAGGGGGATGGCTACACCTTC.

The CDR3 protein is CASSSQGDNQPQHF. In DNA, the CDR3 is TGTGCCAGCAGTTCACAGGGTGACAATCAGCCCCAGCATTTT. The chain links TRBV6-5 to TRBJ1-5, with a weak D call TRBD1 (6 bases). Per germline, CDR1 MNHEY and CDR2 SVGAGI. The CDR3 is 14 residues long. Trimming removed 4 bases from V and 3 bases from J, with 10 bases in between.

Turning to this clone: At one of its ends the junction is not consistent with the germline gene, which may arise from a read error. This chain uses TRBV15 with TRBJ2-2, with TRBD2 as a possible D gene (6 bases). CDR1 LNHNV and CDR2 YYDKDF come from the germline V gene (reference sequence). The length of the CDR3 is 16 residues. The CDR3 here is CATSRLEEGPSGELFF. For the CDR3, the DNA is TGTGCTACCAGCAGACTGGAGGAGGGCCCTTCCGGGGAGCTGTTTTTT.

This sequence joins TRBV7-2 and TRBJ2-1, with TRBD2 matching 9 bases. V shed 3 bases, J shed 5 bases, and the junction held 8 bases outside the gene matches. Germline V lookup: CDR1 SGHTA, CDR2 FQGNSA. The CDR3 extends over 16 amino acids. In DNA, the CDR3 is TGTGCCAGCAGCTTGCTAGCGGGAAGCCCCAACAATGAGCAGTTCTTC. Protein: CASSLLAGSPNNEQFF.

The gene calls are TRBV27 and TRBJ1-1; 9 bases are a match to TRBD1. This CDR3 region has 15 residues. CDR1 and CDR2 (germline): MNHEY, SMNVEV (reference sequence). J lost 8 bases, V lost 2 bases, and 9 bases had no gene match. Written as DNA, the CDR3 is TGTGCCAGCAGTTTAGGGGACAGGGATCGTACAGAAGCTTTCTTT. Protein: CASSLGDRDRTEAFF.

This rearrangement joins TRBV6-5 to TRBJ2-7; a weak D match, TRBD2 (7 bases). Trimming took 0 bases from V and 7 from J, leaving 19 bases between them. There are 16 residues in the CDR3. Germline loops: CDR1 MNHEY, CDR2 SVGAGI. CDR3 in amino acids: CASSYSGGRAVVEQYF. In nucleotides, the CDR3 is TGTGCCAGCAGTTACTCGGGGGGGCGCGCGGTCGTGGAGCAGTACTTC.

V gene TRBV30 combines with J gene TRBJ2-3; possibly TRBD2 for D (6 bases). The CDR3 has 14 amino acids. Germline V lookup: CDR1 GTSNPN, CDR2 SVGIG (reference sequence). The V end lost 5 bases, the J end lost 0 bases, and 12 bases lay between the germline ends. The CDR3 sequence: CAWLIAGSTDTQYF. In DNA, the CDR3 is TGTGCCTGGTTGATCGCGGGGAGCACAGATACGCAGTATTTT.

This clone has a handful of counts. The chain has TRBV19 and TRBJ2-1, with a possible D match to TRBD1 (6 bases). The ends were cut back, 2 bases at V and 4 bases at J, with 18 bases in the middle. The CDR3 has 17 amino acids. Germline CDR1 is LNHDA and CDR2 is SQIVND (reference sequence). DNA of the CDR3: TGTGCCAGTAGTATACAGCTCGGGCAGGGGCTATACAATGAGCAGTTCTTC. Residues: CASSIQLGQGLYNEQFF.

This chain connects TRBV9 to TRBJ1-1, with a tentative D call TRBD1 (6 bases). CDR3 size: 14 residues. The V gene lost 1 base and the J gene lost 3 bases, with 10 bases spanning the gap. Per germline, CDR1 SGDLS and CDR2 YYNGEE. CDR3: CASSVWGGDTEAFF. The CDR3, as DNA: TGTGCCAGCAGCGTATGGGGGGGCGACACTGAAGCTTTCTTT.

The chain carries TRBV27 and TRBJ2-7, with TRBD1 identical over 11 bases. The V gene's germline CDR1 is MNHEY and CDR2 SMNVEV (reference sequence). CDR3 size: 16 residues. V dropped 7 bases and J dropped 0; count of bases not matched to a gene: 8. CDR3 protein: CASITTGTGGSYEQYF. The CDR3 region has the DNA TGTGCCAGCATCACTACCGGGACAGGGGGCTCCTACGAGCAGTACTTC.

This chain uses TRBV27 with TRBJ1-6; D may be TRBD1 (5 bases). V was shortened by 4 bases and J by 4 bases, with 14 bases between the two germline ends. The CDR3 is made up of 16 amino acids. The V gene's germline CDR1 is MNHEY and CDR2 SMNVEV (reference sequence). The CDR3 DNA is TGTGCCAGCAGTTCCACCCAGACAGCATATAATTCACCCCTCCACTTT. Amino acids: CASSSTQTAYNSPLHF.

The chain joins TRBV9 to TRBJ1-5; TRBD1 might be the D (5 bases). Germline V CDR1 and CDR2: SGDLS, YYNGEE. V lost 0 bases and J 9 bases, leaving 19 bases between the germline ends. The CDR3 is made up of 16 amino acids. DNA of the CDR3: TGTGCCAGCAGCGTAGGTCCTGGGGCAGGGTCCTTGCCCCAGCATTTT. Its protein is CASSVGPGAGSLPQHF.